This T cell receptor beta chain was recorded in a study of T cell repertoires in cytomegalovirus infection. For the study at large: From public TCR beta signatures came an indication of both CMV infection and matching HLA type.

MiXCR, applied by TCRdb to the reads, yields one record per CDR3 protein. This sample has 250,000 to 350,000 distinct CDR3 sequences, with under 30% found just once. This clonotype occurred a few times. CDR3 size: 15 residues. Germline loops: CDR1 LNHDA, CDR2 SQIVND (reference sequence). Trimming took 5 bases from V and 0 from J, leaving 11 bases between them. The TCR was taken from a human donor in good health (CMV status not recorded). Some clones in this sample may be carry-over from other donors' samples. What was sequenced was PBMCs. V is TRBV19 and J is TRBJ2-1, with D unclear. CDR3 residues: CASSEDRFSYNEQFF. CDR3 coding DNA: TGTGCCAGTAGTGAGGACCGATTCTCCTACAATGAGCAGTTCTTC. The whole variable domain, remainder taken from reference TRBV19 and TRBJ2-1, is DGGITQSPKYLFRKEGQNVTLSCEQNLNHDAMYWYRQDPGQGLRLIYYSQIVNDFQKGDIAEGYSVSREKKESFPLTVTSAQKNPTAFYLCASSEDRFSYNEQFFGPGTRLTVL.